Below are 32 T cell receptor beta chains sequenced from a single sample in a study of T cell repertoires in cytomegalovirus infection (dated by TCRdb to between 2018 and 2021). Their cognate antigens are unknown. The treatment or condition label for this specimen denotes: in vitro stimulation with specific CMV peptide epitopes to enrich CMV-specific T cells. Data came from an Illumina HiSeq 1500. TCRdb reprocessed the public reads (quality trimming at Q25 with fastp, clone calling with MiXCR) and kept in-frame beta chains. Each entry merges the rows of one CDR3 protein and shows their most common DNA and genes. In this sample the table shows some 590,000 distinct CDR3 sequences, about 40% of which occur a single time. The ten biggest clones cover 48% of the sample. The specimen was cultured PBMCs, collected from culture after CMV antigen stimulation. The receptors shown here come from a human donor in good health (CMV status not recorded). Some clones in this sample may be carry-over from other donors' samples.

The gene calls are TRBV5-1 and TRBJ2-5; 13 positions agree with TRBD2. Germline V gene lookup returns CDR1 SGHRS and CDR2 YFSETQ. The ends lost 1 base at V and 5 bases at J; junction bases unmatched: 5. The CDR3 spans 16 residues. This CDR3 reads CASSLRTSGSEETQYF. Written as DNA, the CDR3 is TGCGCCAGCAGCTTGAGGACTAGCGGGAGTGAGGAGACCCAGTACTTC.

The rearrangement links TRBV12-3 or TRBV12-4 to TRBJ2-4; D not resolved. With 5 bases removed from V and 8 bases from J, the gap between germline ends came to 16 bases. This CDR3 region has 14 residues. The CDR3 sequence: CASSRADPGHIQYF. In nucleotides, the CDR3 is TGTGCCAGCAGTAGGGCGGACCCCGGGCACATTCAGTACTTC.

There are a few counts of this clonotype. This chain connects TRBV7-2 to TRBJ1-5, with a possible D match to TRBD1 (5 bases). The V end lost 5 bases, the J end lost 0 bases, and 23 bases lay between the germline ends. Germline V gene data show CDR1 as SGHTA and CDR2 as FQGNSA. The CDR3 is 19 amino acids. CDR3 loop: CASSTRRDVVEYSNQPQHF. CDR3 DNA sequence: TGTGCCAGCAGCACCCGACGGGACGTCGTAGAGTATAGCAATCAGCCCCAGCATTTT.

About this clonotype itself: A junction boundary mismatches the germline segment, possibly from a read error. The chain uses TRBV28 and TRBJ2-3, with no clear D. This CDR3 is built from 12 residues. CDR1 is MDHEN and CDR2 is SYDVKM in the germline V gene. The CDR3 loop is CASRKIGLLLGF. For the CDR3, the DNA is TGTGCCAGCAGGAAGATAGGGCTCCTTCTGGGTTTT.

J is TRBJ2-2 and V is TRBV28, with TRBD2 identical over 7 bases. CDR1 and CDR2 from the germline V gene are MDHEN and SYDVKM. J gave up 3 bases and V 6 bases, and 7 bases lay outside the gene matches. The CDR3 sequence is 15 residues long. CDR3 region: CASRPQRGDTGELFF. The CDR3 DNA sequence: TGTGCCAGCAGACCTCAGCGGGGCGACACCGGGGAGCTGTTTTTT.

This chain connects TRBV4-1 to TRBJ2-3; D is unresolved. Germline V gene sequence: CDR1 MGHRA, CDR2 YSYEKL. Deletions cut 0 bases from V and 0 bases from J, with 10 bases between. This CDR3 is 16 amino acids long. CDR3 residues: CASSQDSQKSTDTQYF. The CDR3 region has the DNA TGCGCCAGCAGCCAAGATTCCCAGAAAAGCACAGATACGCAGTATTTT.

The CDR3 sequence: CARKGRDNEQFF. CDR3 nucleotide sequence: TGTGCCCGAAAAGGGAGGGACAATGAGCAGTTCTTC. The chain links TRBV19 to TRBJ2-1, with 7 bases that match TRBD2. CDR3 length: 12 residues. Germline V gene sequence: CDR1 LNHDA, CDR2 SQIVND (reference sequence). V shed 11 bases, J shed 5 bases, and the junction held 6 bases outside the gene matches.

Only a few counts were recorded for this clonotype. The gene calls are TRBV7-9 and TRBJ2-1, with 8 bases identical to TRBD1. Germline loops: CDR1 SEHNR, CDR2 FQNEAQ (reference sequence). Trimming took 5 bases from V and 5 from J; bases not matched to a gene: 14. The CDR3 spans 17 residues. In nucleotides, the CDR3 is TGTGCCAGCAGCCCCCGGACAGGGTGGTACCGGGACAATGAGCAGTTCTTC. It translates to CASSPRTGWYRDNEQFF.

This clonotype was found a few times. The chain uses TRBV7-9 and TRBJ2-3; maybe TRBD1 (5 bases). Germline V gives CDR1 SEHNR, CDR2 FQNEAQ (reference sequence). The CDR3 is made up of 19 amino acids. V was shortened by 4 bases and J by 0 bases, with 23 bases between the two germline ends. DNA of the CDR3: TGTGCCAGCAGCTCAACCCCGAAGGGGCAGACCCTGAGCACAGATACGCAGTATTTT. Translating it yields CASSSTPKGQTLSTDTQYF.

The CDR3: CSASGGALGYTQYF. CDR3 coding DNA: TGCAGTGCTAGCGGGGGGGCCCTTGGGTATACCCAGTACTTC. V gene TRBV20-1 combines with J gene TRBJ2-5; 8 nucleotides align to TRBD2. Germline CDR1 is DFQATT and CDR2 is SNEGSKA (reference sequence). V shed 3 bases, J shed 8 bases, and the junction held 11 bases outside the gene matches. The CDR3 length is 14 residues.

J is TRBJ1-5 and V is TRBV15; no firm D call. This CDR3 has 12 residues. V was clipped by 2 bases and J by 4 bases, with 3 bases between them. The germline gives CDR1 LNHNV, CDR2 YYDKDF (reference sequence). CDR3: CATSRINQPQHF. Written as DNA, the CDR3 is TGTGCCACCAGCAGAATTAATCAGCCCCAGCATTTT.

The chain carries TRBV11-2 and TRBJ2-1, with TRBD2 identical over 8 bases. This CDR3 is 16 amino acids long. From germline, CDR1 is SGHAT and CDR2 FQNNGV. J gave up 4 bases and V 2 bases, and 7 bases lay outside the gene matches. CDR3 protein: CASSLLAGGAYNEQFF. The CDR3 bases are TGTGCCAGCAGCTTATTGGCGGGAGGCGCTTACAATGAGCAGTTCTTC.

This sequence joins TRBV2 and TRBJ2-7; D may be TRBD1 or TRBD2 (5 bases each). V shed 3 bases and J shed 3 bases, with 12 bases lying between them. Germline CDR1 and CDR2: SNHLY and FYNNEI. This CDR3 is built from 14 residues. The CDR3 DNA follows: TGTGCCAGCAGTGAGAACCGGGACGACTACGAGCAGTACTTC. This codes for CASSENRDDYEQYF. The whole variable domain, filled in from reference TRBV2 and TRBJ2-7, reads EPEVTQTPSHQVTQMGQEVILRCVPISNHLYFYWYRQILGQKVEFLVSFYNNEISEKSEIFDDQFSVERPDGSNFTLKIRSTKLEDSAMYFCASSENRDDYEQYFGPGTRLTVT.

This chain links TRBV4-2 with TRBJ2-7, with 7 bases fitting TRBD1. Germline CDR1 is LGHNA and CDR2 is YNFKEQ. V lost 0 bases to trimming and J lost 2 bases; unmatched junction nucleotides: 7. The CDR3 sequence is 16 residues long. CDR3 nucleotide sequence: TGTGCCAGCAGCCAAGATCAGACAGGGTCCGCCTACGAGCAGTACTTC. Translation gives CASSQDQTGSAYEQYF.

The CDR3 sequence: CSASEGNYNEQFF. Written as DNA, the CDR3 is TGCAGTGCTAGCGAGGGGAACTACAATGAGCAGTTCTTC. This chain links TRBV20-1 with TRBJ2-1, with D perhaps TRBD1 or TRBD2 (5 bases each). The V gene lost 3 bases and the J gene lost 3 bases, with 9 bases spanning the gap. The CDR3 totals 13 residues. Germline loops: CDR1 DFQATT, CDR2 SNEGSKA (reference sequence).

This chain connects TRBV6-2 or TRBV6-3 to TRBJ2-2; no clear D gene. Trimming shortened V by 2 bases and J by 1 base, and 8 bases separated the two germline ends. Germline lookup yields CDR1 MNHEY and CDR2 SVGEGT. The CDR3 totals 15 residues. The CDR3 nucleotides read TGTGCCAGCAGTTACCGGACCCGGAACACCGGGGAGCTGTTTTTT. Residues: CASSYRTRNTGELFF.

The V and J genes are TRBV7-8 and TRBJ2-5, with 10 bases identical to TRBD2. This CDR3 contains 14 residues. The V gene end was trimmed by 3 bases and the J gene end by 10 bases; junction bases not matched to a gene: 8. Germline values: CDR1 SGHVS, CDR2 FQNEAQ. As DNA, the CDR3 is TGTGCCAGCAGCTTTAGCGGGAGGAGGGGAGACCAGTACTTC. This encodes CASSFSGRRGDQYF.

The J gene is TRBJ2-5, the V gene TRBV4-1; 8 positions match TRBD2. The V segment lost 0 bases and the J segment 2 bases; nucleotides outside the gene matches: 5. CDR1 and CDR2 from the germline V gene are MGHRA and YSYEKL. The CDR3 has 16 amino acids. The CDR3 protein is CASSQEIREGQETQYF. For the CDR3, the DNA is TGCGCCAGCAGCCAAGAAATCCGGGAGGGACAAGAGACCCAGTACTTC.

Concerning this clonotype: One end of the junction fails to match germline, which may point to a read error. The CDR3, as DNA: TGTGCCAACAGCCAAGACGACCGGGGACCCTACGAGCAGTACTTC. This translates into CANSQDDRGPYEQYF. The chain joins TRBV4-2 to TRBJ2-7; tentatively, D is TRBD1 or TRBD2 (5 bases each). The CDR3 runs to 15 residues. CDR1 is LGHNA, CDR2 YNFKEQ, per germline.

This clonotype appeared many times. This sequence joins TRBV4-1 and TRBJ1-5; the match to TRBD1 covers 9 bases. CDR1 is MGHRA and CDR2 is YSYEKL in the germline V gene. Germline trimming cut 6 bases from V and 0 bases from J; bases unmatched to any gene: 9. This CDR3 spans 17 amino acids. CDR3 loop: CASSRQGGFYSNQPQHF. As DNA, the CDR3 is TGCGCCAGCAGTCGACAGGGGGGTTTCTATAGCAATCAGCCCCAGCATTTT.

J is TRBJ1-5 and V is TRBV30, with 7 bases identical to TRBD1. CDR3 size: 14 residues. Germline CDR1 GTSNPN, CDR2 SVGIG (reference sequence). J gave up 3 bases and V 2 bases, and 4 bases lay outside the gene matches. This CDR3 is CAWSKGATNQPQHF. As DNA, the CDR3 is TGTGCCTGGAGTAAGGGGGCTACCAATCAGCCCCAGCATTTT.

The chain is built from TRBV6-5 and TRBJ2-2, with D possibly being TRBD1 or TRBD2 (7 bases each). In germline, CDR1 is MNHEY, CDR2 SVGAGI. V shed 11 bases and J shed 2 bases, with 15 bases lying between them. The CDR3 covers 14 residues. The CDR3 is CAAGRDRNTGELFF. The CDR3 DNA is TGTGCCGCAGGGAGGGACAGAAACACCGGGGAGCTGTTTTTT.

J is TRBJ1-2 and V is TRBV12-5; the D gene is possibly TRBD1 (6 bases). The V and J ends lost 4 bases and 7 bases respectively, with 10 bases between them. Germline V gene sequence: CDR1 LGHNT, CDR2 FRNRAP. This CDR3 is 12 amino acids long. As DNA, the CDR3 is TGTGCTAGTGGTTCCTCAGGGGTTGGCTACACCTTC. Its protein product is CASGSSGVGYTF.

The chain joins TRBV7-2 to TRBJ1-2, with 9 bases fitting TRBD1. V lost 4 bases, J lost 7 bases, and 7 bases stayed unmatched. The germline gives CDR1 SGHTA, CDR2 FQGNSA. The CDR3 is 14 residues long. CDR3 amino acids: CASSSDRGGSGYTF. Written as DNA, the CDR3 is TGTGCCAGCAGCTCGGACAGGGGCGGCTCTGGCTACACCTTC.

This sequence joins TRBV6-5 and TRBJ2-3; a possible D gene is TRBD2 (6 bases). CDR1 is MNHEY, CDR2 SVGAGI, per germline. The CDR3 sequence is 13 residues long. The V and J ends lost 6 bases and 4 bases respectively, with 11 bases between them. The CDR3 loop is CASSLRLADTQYF. CDR3 DNA: TGTGCCAGCAGCCTTCGACTAGCAGATACGCAGTATTTT.

The chain joins TRBV4-1 to TRBJ2-7; D possibly corresponds to TRBD2 (5 bases). Germline values: CDR1 MGHRA, CDR2 YSYEKL. The CDR3 extends over 14 amino acids. V lost 0 bases and J lost 4, with 10 bases in between. The CDR3 coding sequence is TGCGCCAGCAGCCAAGAGGCCCGGGGTTACGAGCAGTACTTC. It specifies CASSQEARGYEQYF.

The chain's CDR3 is CASRDQNTDTQYF. CDR3 DNA sequence: TGTGCTAGCCGGGACCAGAACACAGATACGCAGTATTTT. This chain joins TRBV5-4 and TRBJ2-3; D possibly uses TRBD1 or TRBD2 (5 bases each). CDR3 length: 13 amino acids. Germline CDR1 reads SGHNT; CDR2 reads YYREEE (reference sequence).

V usage is TRBV7-6 and J usage is TRBJ1-2, with D maybe TRBD1 (6 bases). Trimming stripped 0 bases from V and 8 bases from J, with 13 bases between. CDR1 and CDR2 (germline): SGHVS, FNYEAQ. The CDR3 has 14 amino acids. The CDR3 protein is CASSLAPTGGGYTF. In nucleotides, the CDR3 is TGTGCCAGCAGCTTAGCGCCGACGGGGGGCGGCTACACCTTC.

The chain has TRBV19 and TRBJ2-7, with a possible D match to TRBD2 (5 bases). The CDR3 has 15 residues. Trimming shortened V by 4 bases and J by 3 bases, and 16 bases separated the two germline ends. Germline CDR1 LNHDA, CDR2 SQIVND (reference sequence). The CDR3 is CASSKSGNYYYEQYF. The CDR3 bases are TGTGCCAGTAGTAAATCGGGGAATTATTACTACGAGCAGTACTTC.

This clonotype was seen more than once but under ten times. This chain uses TRBV6-2 or TRBV6-3 with TRBJ2-1; possible D gene TRBD2, 6 bases. This CDR3 is 15 amino acids long. V gave up 3 bases and J gave up 3 bases, with 12 bases separating them. CDR1 is MNHEY, CDR2 SVGEGT, per germline. The CDR3 DNA sequence: TGTGCCAGCAGTTATCAGGCGGGAATCTACAATGAGCAGTTCTTC. This codes for CASSYQAGIYNEQFF.

The table lists this clonotype with a few counts. The chain has TRBV7-2 and TRBJ2-7, with 7 bases matching TRBD1. Germline trimming cut 1 base from V and 3 bases from J; bases unmatched to any gene: 3. The CDR3 extends over 14 amino acids. Germline CDR1 is SGHTA and CDR2 is FQGNSA. In DNA form, the CDR3 reads TGTGCCAGCAGCTTAGTTACAGGGGACTACGAGCAGTACTTC. Translation: CASSLVTGDYEQYF.

The chain joins TRBV29-1 to TRBJ1-1; D might be TRBD1 (6 bases). Trimming stripped 7 bases from V and 4 bases from J, with 13 bases between. The CDR3 loop spans 12 amino acids. The germline V gene has CDR1 SQVTM and CDR2 ANQGSEA. CDR3 loop: CSALRGGTEAFF. In DNA, the CDR3 is TGCAGCGCTCTGAGGGGGGGCACTGAAGCTTTCTTT. The full variable domain, completed using reference TRBV29-1 and TRBJ1-1, is SAVISQKPSRDICQRGTSLTIQCQVDSQVTMMFWYRQQPGQSLTLIATANQGSEATYESGFVIDKFPISRPNLTFSTLTVSNMSPEDSSIYLCSALRGGTEAFFGQGTRLTVV.